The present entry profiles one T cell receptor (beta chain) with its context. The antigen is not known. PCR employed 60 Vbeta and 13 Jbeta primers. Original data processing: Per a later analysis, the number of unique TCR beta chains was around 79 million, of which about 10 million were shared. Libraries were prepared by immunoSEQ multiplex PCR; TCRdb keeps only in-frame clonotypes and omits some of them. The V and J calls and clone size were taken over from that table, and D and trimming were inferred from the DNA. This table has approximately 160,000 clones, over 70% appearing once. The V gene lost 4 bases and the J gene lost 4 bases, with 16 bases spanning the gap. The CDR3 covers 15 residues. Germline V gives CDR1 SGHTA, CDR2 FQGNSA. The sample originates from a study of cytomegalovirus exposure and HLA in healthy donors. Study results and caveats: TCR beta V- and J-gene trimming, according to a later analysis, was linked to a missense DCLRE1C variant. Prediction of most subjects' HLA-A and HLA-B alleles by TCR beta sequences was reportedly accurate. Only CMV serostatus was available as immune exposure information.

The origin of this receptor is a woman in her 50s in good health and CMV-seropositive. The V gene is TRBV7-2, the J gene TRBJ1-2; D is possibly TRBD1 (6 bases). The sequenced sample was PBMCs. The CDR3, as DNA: TGTGCCAGCAGCTCGTCAGGGGCCCTGTCCTATGGCTACACCTTC. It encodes CASSSSGALSYGYTF.